Each of the 15 T cell receptor beta chains below was sequenced from the same sample in a study of T-cell memory formation after mild COVID-19 (dated by TCRdb to 2020 to 2022). The protocol used for the library was 5' RACE. Sequencing was carried out with an Illumina NovaSeq 6000. TCRdb redid the processing of the public reads, applying fastp at Q25 and MiXCR, and retained in-frame beta chains. Merged by CDR3 protein, the rows form single entries marked with the most common genes and DNA. The sample table holds approximately 300,000 distinct CDR3 sequences, of which around 15% were seen once. Clones ranked in the top ten supply about a fifth of the sample. The material sequenced was PBMCs or a T cell subset sorted from them (not recorded which). Receptors were obtained from a man younger than 35 who had mild COVID-19 (a few samples of this study predate the infection). The sample titles of this study are shuffled in the database, so cell type and time point are left out; the donor was told from shared clones.

This chain joins TRBV7-2 and TRBJ1-1; maybe TRBD1 (6 bases). The germline V and J ends were trimmed by 5 bases and 2 bases, with 9 bases remaining between them. There are 13 residues in the CDR3. The V gene's germline CDR1 is SGHTA and CDR2 FQGNSA. CDR3 sequence: CASSPGHNTEAFF. The CDR3 DNA follows: TGTGCCAGCAGCCCGGGACATAACACTGAAGCTTTCTTT.

The chain is built from TRBV9 and TRBJ1-2, with D possibly TRBD1 on 5 matching bases. The CDR3 covers 15 residues. The germline CDR1 and CDR2 sequences are SGDLS and YYNGEE. The V and J ends lost 1 base and 4 bases respectively, with 14 bases between them. In DNA, the CDR3 is TGTGCCAGCAGCGTACAGGGCACTTCAAGCTATGGCTACACCTTC. Translation: CASSVQGTSSYGYTF.

V is TRBV7-9 and J is TRBJ1-1; D remains ambiguous. Trimming left V 5 bases short and J 4 bases short, with 26 bases between. CDR1 and CDR2 (germline): SEHNR, FQNEAQ (reference sequence). The CDR3 sequence is 18 residues long. The CDR3 bases are TGTGCCAGCAGCCCGACCCCGGCCGGGCGGTGGCTGGGCACTGAAGCTTTCTTT. Translation: CASSPTPAGRWLGTEAFF.

There are many counts of this clonotype. The chain uses TRBV20-1 and TRBJ1-1; D not certain. V was clipped by 5 bases and J by 3 bases, with 10 bases between them. CDR3 length: 12 amino acids. Per the germline V gene, CDR1 is DFQATT and CDR2 is SNEGSKA (reference sequence). The CDR3 loop reads CSAGRGDTEAFF. CDR3 sequence (DNA): TGCAGTGCTGGCCGCGGGGACACTGAAGCTTTCTTT.

There are many counts of this clonotype. The V and J genes are TRBV5-1 and TRBJ2-2; D not resolved. The V gene's germline CDR1 is SGHRS and CDR2 YFSETQ. Trimming cost V 0 bases and J 3 bases, with 6 bases left between them. The length of the CDR3 is 14 residues. The CDR3, as DNA: TGCGCCAGCAGCTTGGCCCAGGACACCGGGGAGCTGTTTTTT. Its protein is CASSLAQDTGELFF.

The chain recombines TRBV27 with TRBJ1-1, with TRBD1 matching over 7 bases. V lost 3 bases, J lost 2 bases, and 6 bases stayed unmatched. This CDR3 comprises 15 residues. Germline loops: CDR1 MNHEY, CDR2 SMNVEV (reference sequence). CDR3: CASSLRRGRNTEAFF. The CDR3 DNA sequence: TGTGCCAGCAGTTTGAGGAGGGGGCGCAACACTGAAGCTTTCTTT.

V usage is TRBV4-2 and J usage is TRBJ2-2; 8 bases line up with TRBD1. This CDR3 comprises 16 residues. The trim removed 5 bases at V and 7 bases at J, leaving 12 bases unmatched. CDR1 and CDR2 from the germline V gene are LGHNA and YNFKEQ. CDR3 coding DNA: TGTGCCAGCAGCGCAGGGCCCCAGGGGGCTATCGGGGAGCTGTTTTTT. Translated, it gives CASSAGPQGAIGELFF.

This clonotype has a handful of counts. Here the CDR3 reads CASSFGLAGGSSYEQYF. Here the CDR3 DNA reads TGTGCCAGCAGCTTTGGGCTAGCGGGGGGTAGCTCCTACGAGCAGTACTTC. The chain has TRBV5-6 and TRBJ2-7, with TRBD2 matching over 11 bases. Trimming took 2 bases from V and 0 from J; bases not matched to a gene: 7. The CDR3 is 17 residues long. Germline V gives CDR1 SGHDT, CDR2 YYEEEE. The full variable domain, rest sourced from reference TRBV5-6 and TRBJ2-7, is DAGVTQSPTHLIKTRGQQVTLRCSPKSGHDTVSWYQQALGQGPQFIFQYYEEEERQRGNFPDRFSGHQFPNYSSELNVNALLLGDSALYLCASSFGLAGGSSYEQYFGPGTRLTVT.

V gene TRBV7-9 combines with J gene TRBJ1-2; D unclear. This CDR3 is 14 amino acids long. The germline V gene has CDR1 SEHNR and CDR2 FQNEAQ (reference sequence). Trimming pared 5 bases from V and 2 bases from J, leaving 12 bases between. DNA of the CDR3: TGTGCCAGCAGCGCCCGTAGGAGAAACTATGGCTACACCTTC. This gives the protein CASSARRRNYGYTF.

A few counts support this clonotype. The V call is TRBV4-1, the J call TRBJ1-6; D is undetermined. Germline values: CDR1 MGHRA, CDR2 YSYEKL. This CDR3 comprises 18 residues. V was trimmed by 4 bases and J by 0 bases, leaving 16 bases between them. CDR3 nucleotides: TGCGCCAGCAGCCGCTTGGGCGGGCCCAGCTCCTATAATTCACCCCTCCACTTT. Protein sequence: CASSRLGGPSSYNSPLHF.

The rearrangement uses TRBV20-1 and TRBJ1-1; no definite D call. The germline V gene has CDR1 DFQATT and CDR2 SNEGSKA (reference sequence). The CDR3 is 12 amino acids. The DNA of the CDR3 is TGCAGCGAGAGATTTGTGAACACTGAAGCTTTCTTT. Translated, it gives CSERFVNTEAFF.

This clonotype was counted only a few times. This rearrangement joins TRBV5-4 to TRBJ2-7; weak D call: TRBD1 (6 bases). CDR1 is SGHNT, CDR2 YYREEE, per germline (reference sequence). Trimming pared 4 bases from V and 1 base from J, leaving 15 bases between. The CDR3 runs to 15 residues. For the CDR3, the DNA is TGTGCCAGCAGCCGTCGGACAGTTCAGTCCTACGAGCAGTACTTC. It codes for CASSRRTVQSYEQYF.

This clonotype has just a few counts. This chain links TRBV5-6 with TRBJ2-7, with 7 bases aligning to TRBD2. The CDR3 sequence is 15 residues long. CDR1 SGHDT and CDR2 YYEEEE come from the germline V gene. The V and J ends lost 4 bases and 1 base, in that order; junction bases with no gene match: 8. Here the CDR3 reads CASSLRPGGSYEQYV. The CDR3 nucleotides are TGTGCCAGCAGCCTTCGCCCGGGAGGATCCTACGAGCAGTACGTC.

This clonotype was picked up a small number of times. The rearrangement joins TRBV3-1 to TRBJ2-1; TRBD2 matches at 8 bases. The V gene end was trimmed by 3 bases and the J gene end by 6 bases; junction bases not matched to a gene: 10. This CDR3 has 16 residues. The germline V gene encodes CDR1 LGHDT and CDR2 YNNKEL (reference sequence). CDR3 bases: TGTGCCAGCAGCCATACCGGGGGGGCCGGGGGCAATGAGCAGTTCTTC. Amino acid sequence: CASSHTGGAGGNEQFF.

This clonotype has ten or more counts. This chain joins TRBV12-3 or TRBV12-4 and TRBJ1-5; a weak D match, TRBD1 (6 bases). The CDR3 runs 13 residues. V lost 6 bases to trimming and J lost 7 bases, with 13 bases between them. The CDR3 here is CASSLNRDQPQHF. The CDR3 DNA sequence: TGTGCCAGCAGCTTAAACAGGGACCAGCCCCAGCATTTT.